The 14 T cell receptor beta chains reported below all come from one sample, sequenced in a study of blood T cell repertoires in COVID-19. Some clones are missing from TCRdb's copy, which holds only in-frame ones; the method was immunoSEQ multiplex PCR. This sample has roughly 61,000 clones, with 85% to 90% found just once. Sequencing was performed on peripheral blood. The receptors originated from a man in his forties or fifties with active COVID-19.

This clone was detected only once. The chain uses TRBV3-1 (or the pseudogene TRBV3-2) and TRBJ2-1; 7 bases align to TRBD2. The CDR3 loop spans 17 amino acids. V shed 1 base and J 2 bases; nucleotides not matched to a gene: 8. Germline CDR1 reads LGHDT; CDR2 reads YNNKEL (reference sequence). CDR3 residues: CASSQGSGLWTYNEQFF. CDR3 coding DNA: TGTGCCAGCAGCCAAGGATCGGGACTATGGACCTACAATGAGCAGTTCTTC.

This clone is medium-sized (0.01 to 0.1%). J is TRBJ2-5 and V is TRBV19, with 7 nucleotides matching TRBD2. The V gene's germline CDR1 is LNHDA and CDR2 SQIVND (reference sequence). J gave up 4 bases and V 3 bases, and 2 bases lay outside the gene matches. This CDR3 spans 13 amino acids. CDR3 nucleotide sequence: TGTGCCAGTAGTATGACTAGCAGAGAGACCCAGTACTTC. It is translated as CASSMTSRETQYF.

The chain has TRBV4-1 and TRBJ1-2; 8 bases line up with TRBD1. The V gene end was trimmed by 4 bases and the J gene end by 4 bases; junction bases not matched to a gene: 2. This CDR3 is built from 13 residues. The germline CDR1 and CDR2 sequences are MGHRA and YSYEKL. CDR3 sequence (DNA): TGCGCCAGCAGCCTCGACAGGGGCTATGGCTACACCTTC. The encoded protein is CASSLDRGYGYTF.

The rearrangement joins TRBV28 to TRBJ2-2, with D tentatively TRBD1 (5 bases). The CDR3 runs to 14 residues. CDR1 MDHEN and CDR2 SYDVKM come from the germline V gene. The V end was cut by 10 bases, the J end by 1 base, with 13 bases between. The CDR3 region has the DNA TGTGCCACCCAGGGCGGAAAGAACACCGGGGAGCTGTTTTTT. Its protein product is CATQGGKNTGELFF.

The CDR3 bases are TGTGCCAGCAGCGTCTTGGGACAGGAAGAGACCCAGTACTTC. Protein sequence: CASSVLGQEETQYF. The V and J genes are TRBV5-6 and TRBJ2-5; 8 nucleotides agree with TRBD1. The V gene's germline CDR1 is SGHDT and CDR2 YYEEEE. The ends lost 4 bases at V and 3 bases at J; junction bases unmatched: 5. The CDR3 sequence is 14 residues long.

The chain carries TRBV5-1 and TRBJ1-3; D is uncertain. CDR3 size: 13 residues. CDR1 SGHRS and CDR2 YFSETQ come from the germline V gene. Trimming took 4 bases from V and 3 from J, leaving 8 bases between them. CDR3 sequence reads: CASSATIGNTIYF. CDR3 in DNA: TGCGCCAGCAGCGCTACCATTGGAAACACCATATATTTT.

In DNA, the CDR3 is TGTGCCAGCAGCGTAGGGAGCGGGAAGAACTACGAGCAGTACTTC. Translated, it gives CASSVGSGKNYEQYF. The V gene is TRBV9, the J gene TRBJ2-7; TRBD2 agrees at 7 bases. Germline V gene data show CDR1 as SGDLS and CDR2 as YYNGEE. V was pared by 0 bases and J by 3 bases, with 6 bases of the junction left unmatched. The CDR3 runs to 15 residues.

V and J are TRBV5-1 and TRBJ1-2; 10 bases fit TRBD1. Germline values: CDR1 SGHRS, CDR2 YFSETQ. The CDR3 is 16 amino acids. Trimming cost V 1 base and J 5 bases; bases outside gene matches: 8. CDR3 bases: TGCGCCAGCAGCTTGTCTTTTCCGGGACAGGGGTATGGCTACACCTTC. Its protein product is CASSLSFPGQGYGYTF.

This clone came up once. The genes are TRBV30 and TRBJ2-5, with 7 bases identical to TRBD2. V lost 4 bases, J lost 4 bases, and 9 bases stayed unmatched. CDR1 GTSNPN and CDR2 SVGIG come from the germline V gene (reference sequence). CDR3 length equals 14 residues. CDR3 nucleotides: TGTGCCTGGAAATCAGCGGGATTAAGAGAGACCCAGTACTTC. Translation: CAWKSAGLRETQYF.

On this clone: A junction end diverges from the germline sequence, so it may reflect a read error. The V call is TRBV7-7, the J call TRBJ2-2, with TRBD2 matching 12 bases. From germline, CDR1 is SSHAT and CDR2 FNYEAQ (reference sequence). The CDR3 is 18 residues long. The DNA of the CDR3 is TGTGCTAGCAGCCCAGGACTAGCGGGAAGCGCGGGCACCGGGGAGCTGTTTTTT. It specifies CASSPGLAGSAGTGELFF.

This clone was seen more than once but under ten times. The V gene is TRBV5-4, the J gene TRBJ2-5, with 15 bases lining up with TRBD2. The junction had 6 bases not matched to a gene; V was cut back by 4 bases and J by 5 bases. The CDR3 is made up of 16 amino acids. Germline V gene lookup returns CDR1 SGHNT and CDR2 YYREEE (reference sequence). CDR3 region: CASSEGLAGGTETQYF. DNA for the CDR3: TGTGCCAGCAGCGAAGGACTAGCGGGAGGGACGGAGACCCAGTACTTC.

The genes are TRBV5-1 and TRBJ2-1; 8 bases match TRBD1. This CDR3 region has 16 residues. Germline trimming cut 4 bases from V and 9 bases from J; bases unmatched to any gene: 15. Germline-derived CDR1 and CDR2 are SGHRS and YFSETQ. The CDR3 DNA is TGCGCCAGCAGCCAAGGACAGGGCCGGTACGGTATTGAGCAGTTCTTC. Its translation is CASSQGQGRYGIEQFF. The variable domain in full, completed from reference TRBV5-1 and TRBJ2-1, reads KAGVTQTPRYLIKTRGQQVTLSCSPISGHRSVSWYQQTPGQGLQFLFEYFSETQRNKGNFPGRFSGRQFSNSRSEMNVSTLELGDSALYLCASSQGQGRYGIEQFFGPGTRLTVL.

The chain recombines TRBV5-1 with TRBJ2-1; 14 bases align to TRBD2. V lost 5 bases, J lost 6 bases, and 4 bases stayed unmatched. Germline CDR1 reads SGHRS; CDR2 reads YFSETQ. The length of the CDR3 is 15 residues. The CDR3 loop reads CASSVGLAGANEQFF. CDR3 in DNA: TGCGCCAGCAGTGTGGGACTAGCGGGGGCCAATGAGCAGTTCTTC.

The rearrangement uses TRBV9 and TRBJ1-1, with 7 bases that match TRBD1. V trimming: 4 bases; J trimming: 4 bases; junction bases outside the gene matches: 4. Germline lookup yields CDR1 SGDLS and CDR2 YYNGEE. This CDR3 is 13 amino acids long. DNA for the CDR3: TGTGCCAGCAGCAGGCAGGGGGGCACTGAAGCTTTCTTT. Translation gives CASSRQGGTEAFF.